The 27 T cell receptor beta chains presented below share a single source sample, sequenced in a study of T cell changes during pregnancy in multiple sclerosis. Here immunoSEQ multiplex PCR was the method, and the copy in TCRdb shows in-frame clones only, minus some. The repertoire holds 70,000 to 100,000 clones, with 90% to 95% as singletons. The sequencing used peripheral blood, collected in the first trimester of pregnancy. These receptor sequences come from a female donor with multiple sclerosis, enrolled in a pregnancy study.

J is TRBJ2-7 and V is TRBV5-6; 10 nucleotides agree with TRBD1. The germline V gene has CDR1 SGHDT and CDR2 YYEEEE. The length of the CDR3 is 17 residues. Unmatched junction bases numbered 8, after V lost 0 bases and J lost 2 bases. The CDR3 is CASSLAGTGVPPYEQYF. CDR3 in DNA: TGTGCCAGCAGCTTGGCTGGGACAGGGGTTCCCCCCTACGAGCAGTACTTC. Looking up the rest from reference TRBV5-6 and TRBJ2-7 gives the full variable domain: DAGVTQSPTHLIKTRGQQVTLRCSPKSGHDTVSWYQQALGQGPQFIFQYYEEEERQRGNFPDRFSGHQFPNYSSELNVNALLLGDSALYLCASSLAGTGVPPYEQYFGPGTRLTVT.

The rearrangement links TRBV14 to TRBJ2-1; 8 bases align to TRBD2. V lost 2 bases to trimming and J lost 8 bases; unmatched junction nucleotides: 17. The CDR3 is made up of 18 amino acids. Germline values: CDR1 SGHDN, CDR2 FVKESK. The CDR3 coding sequence is TGTGCCAGCAGCCAACCCGCGGGGACGGGGGGGCCTGATGATGAGCAGTTCTTC. Its protein is CASSQPAGTGGPDDEQFF.

This chain links TRBV18 with TRBJ1-1; 9 bases line up with TRBD1. From germline, CDR1 is KGHSH and CDR2 LQKENI. The CDR3 has 20 amino acids. V was clipped by 2 bases and J by 4 bases; unmatched bases: 20. The CDR3 here is CASSPLNSPSFRDRATEAFF. The DNA of the CDR3 is TGTGCCAGCTCACCATTGAACTCCCCCTCCTTCCGGGACAGGGCCACTGAAGCTTTCTTT. The full variable domain, in which reference TRBV18 and TRBJ1-1 provide the parts outside the CDR3, is NAGVMQNPRHLVRRRGQEARLRCSPMKGHSHVYWYRQLPEEGLKFMVYLQKENIIDESGMPKERFSAEFPKEGPSILRIQQVVRGDSAAYFCASSPLNSPSFRDRATEAFFGQGTRLTVV.

This sequence joins TRBV18 and TRBJ2-7, with 7 bases fitting TRBD1. J was trimmed by 3 bases and V by 0 bases; bases with no gene match: 5. CDR1 is KGHSH and CDR2 is LQKENI in the germline V gene. The CDR3 consists of 15 residues. The chain's CDR3 is CASSPPGTANYEQYF. Here the CDR3 DNA reads TGTGCCAGCTCACCACCAGGGACAGCGAACTACGAGCAGTACTTC.

This chain links TRBV18 with TRBJ2-3, with a possible D match to TRBD2 (5 bases). Germline V gene lookup returns CDR1 KGHSH and CDR2 LQKENI. This CDR3 is built from 18 residues. The V gene lost 0 bases and the J gene lost 3 bases, with 19 bases spanning the gap. Here the CDR3 DNA reads TGTGCCAGCTCACCACCGGTCGCCGAGGGTTGGTTAACAGATACGCAGTATTTT. Translation gives CASSPPVAEGWLTDTQYF.

The rearrangement links TRBV9 to TRBJ2-2; D might be TRBD1 (6 bases). This CDR3 is 16 amino acids long. Trimming shortened V by 3 bases and J by 1 base, and 13 bases separated the two germline ends. Germline V gene lookup returns CDR1 SGDLS and CDR2 YYNGEE. DNA of the CDR3: TGTGCCAGCAGCGCACACACGGGACAGAACACCGGGGAGCTGTTTTTT. The encoded protein is CASSAHTGQNTGELFF.

In the case of this clone: One end of the junction does not line up with germline, which may come from a read error. The CDR3 DNA reads as TGTGCCATCAGTGAAGCAGTGCGGGGGGGCACGGATACGCAGTATTTT. As protein: CAISEAVRGGTDTQYF. The genes are TRBV10-3 and TRBJ2-3; 9 positions agree with TRBD2. This CDR3 spans 16 amino acids. Germline V CDR1 and CDR2: ENHRY, SYGVKD.

The rearrangement links TRBV5-1 to TRBJ2-1; D uncertain. Trimming shortened V by 3 bases and J by 6 bases, and 16 bases separated the two germline ends. The CDR3 consists of 15 residues. CDR1 is SGHRS, CDR2 YFSETQ, per germline. The CDR3 reads CASSSPTSTGNEQFF. CDR3 sequence (DNA): TGCGCCAGCAGCTCACCTACTTCTACGGGCAATGAGCAGTTCTTC.

The V call is TRBV15, the J call TRBJ2-2; no clear D gene. The CDR3 is 15 amino acids. The V and J ends lost 1 base and 3 bases respectively, with 9 bases between them. Germline V lookup: CDR1 LNHNV, CDR2 YYDKDF (reference sequence). Here the CDR3 reads CATSRGAADTGELFF. Written as DNA, the CDR3 is TGTGCCACCAGCAGAGGAGCTGCGGACACCGGGGAGCTGTTTTTT.

A single count supports this clone. The chain joins TRBV7-6 to TRBJ2-3; 10 positions agree with TRBD2. Unmatched junction bases numbered 9, after V lost 6 bases and J lost 3 bases. This CDR3 region has 16 residues. CDR1 SGHVS and CDR2 FNYEAQ come from the germline V gene. DNA of the CDR3: TGTGCCAGCAGACCCCCCATTAGCGGGGGGACAGATACGCAGTATTTT. Translating it yields CASRPPISGGTDTQYF.

The chain employs TRBV7-2 and TRBJ1-2; 7 bases match TRBD1. V shed 5 bases, J shed 8 bases, and the junction held 8 bases outside the gene matches. The CDR3 sequence is 13 residues long. Germline V lookup: CDR1 SGHTA, CDR2 FQGNSA. CDR3: CASSKDRVGGYTF. In DNA, the CDR3 is TGTGCCAGCAGCAAAGACAGGGTTGGCGGCTACACCTTC.

The genes are TRBV9 and TRBJ1-2, with 7 bases identical to TRBD1. Germline values: CDR1 SGDLS, CDR2 YYNGEE. Trimming took 3 bases from V and 3 from J; bases not matched to a gene: 5. This CDR3 has 14 residues. Here the CDR3 DNA reads TGTGCCAGCAGCGACCGCAGGGGGGACTATGGCTACACCTTC. It translates to CASSDRRGDYGYTF.

This chain uses TRBV30 with TRBJ1-1, with 7 nucleotides matching TRBD1. Trimming took 0 bases from V and 0 from J; bases not matched to a gene: 22. The germline gives CDR1 GTSNPN, CDR2 SVGIG (reference sequence). CDR3 size: 21 residues. CDR3 nucleotides: TGTGCCTGGAGTGTTCGATTTTTGGGGTTGGGGACAGCGAAGTTGAACACTGAAGCTTTCTTT. Protein sequence: CAWSVRFLGLGTAKLNTEAFF.

V gene TRBV19 combines with J gene TRBJ1-2; D is perhaps TRBD1 (5 bases). Germline V gene sequence: CDR1 LNHDA, CDR2 SQIVND (reference sequence). V lost 6 bases to trimming and J lost 5 bases, with 10 bases between them. The CDR3 length is 12 residues. CDR3: CASRSGAYGYTF. The CDR3, as DNA: TGTGCCAGTAGGTCTGGGGCATATGGCTACACCTTC.

The chain links TRBV5-4 to TRBJ2-7; no firm D call. The CDR3 consists of 13 residues. Looked up from germline, CDR1 is SGHNT and CDR2 is YYREEE (reference sequence). V lost 4 bases and J 5 bases, leaving 13 bases between the germline ends. The CDR3 nucleotides read TGTGCCAGCAGCCCAGTCTCTGCCAACGAGCAGTACTTC. This encodes CASSPVSANEQYF.

J is TRBJ2-3 and V is TRBV27, with TRBD2 matching 9 bases. J lost 10 bases, V lost 4 bases, and 6 bases had no gene match. Per the germline V gene, CDR1 is MNHEY and CDR2 is SMNVEV (reference sequence). This CDR3 comprises 13 residues. The CDR3 DNA reads as TGTGCCAGCAGTTCGCGTATAGCGGGGGCGCAGTATTTT. Translation gives CASSSRIAGAQYF.

The chain links TRBV7-2 to TRBJ1-2; TRBD1 agrees at 8 bases. Germline CDR1 SGHTA, CDR2 FQGNSA. This CDR3 contains 17 residues. The trim removed 4 bases at V and 2 bases at J, leaving 12 bases unmatched. Here the CDR3 reads CASSSRQGMRPNYGYTF. For the CDR3, the DNA is TGTGCCAGCAGCTCAAGACAGGGGATGCGCCCGAACTATGGCTACACCTTC.

This clone appeared once. The V gene is TRBV19, the J gene TRBJ1-4; a weak D match, TRBD1 (5 bases). The germline V gene has CDR1 LNHDA and CDR2 SQIVND (reference sequence). This CDR3 contains 16 residues. Trimming left V 5 bases short and J 0 bases short, with 13 bases between. CDR3 in DNA: TGTGCCAGTAGTGAGCAGGGCGGAACAACTAATGAAAAACTGTTTTTT. Its protein is CASSEQGGTTNEKLFF.

This chain links TRBV7-3 with TRBJ2-1, with 10 bases matching TRBD1. The CDR3 is made up of 15 amino acids. Germline CDR1 is SGHTA and CDR2 is FQGTGA. With 6 bases clipped from V and 8 bases from J, the junction kept 10 bases outside the gene matches. The CDR3 loop is CASSPSGQGFDEQFF. In nucleotides, the CDR3 is TGTGCCAGCAGTCCCTCGGGACAGGGGTTTGATGAGCAGTTCTTC. Based on the CDR3 plus reference TRBV7-3 and TRBJ2-1, the full variable domain is GAGVSQTPSNKVTEKGKYVELRCDPISGHTALYWYRQSLGQGPEFLIYFQGTGAADDSGLPNDRFFAVRPEGSVSTLKIQRTERGDSAVYLCASSPSGQGFDEQFFGPGTRLTVL.

This clone was recorded once. This rearrangement joins TRBV5-4 to TRBJ1-2; no definite D call. V lost 0 bases, J lost 7 bases, and 13 bases lay in between. CDR1 is SGHNT, CDR2 YYREEE, per germline (reference sequence). CDR3 size: 14 residues. The CDR3 nucleotides are TGTGCCAGCAGCTTGGATTTCAGTGGAGGTGGCTACACCTTC. Encoded protein: CASSLDFSGGGYTF.

A single count supports this clone. Here the CDR3 reads CASSLVGQGASYEQYF. The CDR3 DNA reads as TGTGCCAGCAGCTTGGTGGGACAGGGGGCGTCCTACGAGCAGTACTTC. The chain couples TRBV5-6 to TRBJ2-7, with 12 bases identical to TRBD1. The CDR3 runs 16 residues. After removal of 0 bases from V and 1 base from J, the junction contained 2 bases not matched to a gene. In germline, CDR1 is SGHDT, CDR2 YYEEEE. The full variable domain, with the rest looked up from reference TRBV5-6 and TRBJ2-7, is DAGVTQSPTHLIKTRGQQVTLRCSPKSGHDTVSWYQQALGQGPQFIFQYYEEEERQRGNFPDRFSGHQFPNYSSELNVNALLLGDSALYLCASSLVGQGASYEQYFGPGTRLTVT.

V gene TRBV7-9 combines with J gene TRBJ2-1, with 10 nucleotides matching TRBD2. V trimming: 1 base; J trimming: 6 bases; junction bases outside the gene matches: 6. Germline loops: CDR1 SEHNR, CDR2 FQNEAQ (reference sequence). This CDR3 spans 16 amino acids. The CDR3, as DNA: TGTGCCAGCAGCTTAGTTGGAGCGGGGGGGCCCAATGAGCAGTTCTTC. Residues: CASSLVGAGGPNEQFF.

The V and J genes are TRBV27 and TRBJ1-5, with TRBD1 matching over 7 bases. The germline gives CDR1 MNHEY, CDR2 SMNVEV (reference sequence). The CDR3 has 14 residues. J was trimmed by 5 bases and V by 5 bases; bases with no gene match: 6. The CDR3, as DNA: TGTGCCAGCAGTGTCCGGGACAGATATCAGCCCCAGCATTTT. Its protein is CASSVRDRYQPQHF.

The chain combines TRBV5-5 with TRBJ1-2; the match to TRBD1 covers 7 bases. Germline V CDR1 and CDR2: SGHKS, YYEKEE (reference sequence). Unmatched junction bases numbered 8, after V lost 3 bases and J lost 6 bases. The length of the CDR3 is 14 residues. The CDR3 DNA reads as TGTGCCAGCAGCTGGCTGGACAGGCCCCATGGCTACACCTTC. It codes for CASSWLDRPHGYTF.

Only one count was recorded for this clone. The V call is TRBV10-1, the J call TRBJ2-7; the D gene is possibly TRBD1 (5 bases). CDR3 size: 14 residues. Trimming took off 0 bases at V and 4 bases at J, with 10 bases between the two ends. Germline CDR1 and CDR2: WNHNN and SYGVQD (reference sequence). Written as DNA, the CDR3 is TGCGCCAGCAGTGAGTCGCGCAGGGTGTACGAGCAGTACTTC. Translating it yields CASSESRRVYEQYF.

The chain employs TRBV6-5 and TRBJ2-7; 7 bases line up with TRBD2. The CDR3 loop spans 14 amino acids. Germline-derived CDR1 and CDR2 are MNHEY and SVGAGI. The trim removed 4 bases at V and 0 bases at J, leaving 3 bases unmatched. The CDR3 spells CASSLGGSSYEQYF. The CDR3, as DNA: TGTGCCAGCAGTTTGGGGGGGAGCTCCTACGAGCAGTACTTC.

J is TRBJ2-7 and V is TRBV13, with 7 bases that match TRBD2. The ends lost 5 bases at V and 1 base at J; junction bases unmatched: 2. Germline CDR1 PRHDT, CDR2 FYEKMQ (reference sequence). The CDR3 contains 13 residues. CDR3: CASSGGGSYEQYF. The CDR3 nucleotides read TGTGCCAGCAGCGGGGGGGGGTCCTACGAGCAGTACTTC.